Detailed here is one T cell receptor beta chain. Its target is not known. Other nucleotide sequences in the sample specify the same CDR3. These data originate in a study of cytomegalovirus exposure and HLA in healthy donors. General study findings and limits: In a later analysis, at a false discovery rate of 0.05, 17,000 or so TCR beta sequences matched HLA alleles. In a later analysis, CMV-associated beta chains were mostly HLA-associated, it appeared. Most TCR sequences showed up rarely, but some public TCRs showed up in many donors. Previous analysis showed most TCR beta V segments were productive about 87% or about 30% of the time.

The V gene end was trimmed by 4 bases and the J gene end by 1 base; junction bases not matched to a gene: 2. The V gene's germline CDR1 is SNHLY and CDR2 FYNNEI. This CDR3 has 14 residues. The primer mix had 60 Vbeta and 13 Jbeta primers. The table came from immunoSEQ multiplex PCR; TCRdb's copy has only in-frame clones and leaves some out. This table has 150,000 to 200,000 clones, 75% to 90% appearing once. The gene calls are TRBV2 and TRBJ2-3; 7 bases align to TRBD2. The sequenced sample consisted of PBMCs. The clonotype comes from a woman aged 18 to 35 in good health and CMV-seronegative. CDR3 sequence reads: CASSGAGGTDTQYF. DNA for the CDR3: TGTGCCAGCAGTGGGGCGGGGGGCACAGATACGCAGTATTTT.